A selection of T cell receptor beta chains follows, all from one sample in a study of blood T cell repertoires in COVID-19. Data came from immunoSEQ multiplex PCR; TCRdb stores just in-frame clones and leaves some out. The sample carries 95,000 to 150,000 clones, 70% to 85% recorded once. Sequencing was carried out using peripheral blood. These receptors all come from a woman in her 70s with acute or convalescent COVID-19. The CDR3 runs from the conserved cysteine through the conserved F or W. Fields, in order: V gene, clone size, J gene, D gene, CDR3 DNA, CDR3 protein. The D gene is left open where the match is weak. Only part of the rows carry a size: once, few, many, or a class if the clone is expanded.

>TRBV14|once|TRBJ1-1|.
TGTGCCAGCAGCCAAGTTGCGGGGATGAACACTGAAGCTTTCTTT
CASSQVAGMNTEAFF
>TRBV7-2|.|TRBJ1-4|.
TGTGCCAGCAGCTCGACAGGAGCAACTAATGAAAAACTGTTTTTT
CASSSTGATNEKLFF
>TRBV24-1|.|TRBJ2-2|TRBD1
TGTGCCACCAGTGCCCCTCTGGGGACAGGGCCCTCAAACACCGGGGAGCTGTTTTTT
CATSAPLGTGPSNTGELFF
>TRBV7-9|.|TRBJ2-3|.
TGTGCCAGCAGGGGCCTCTCGGGCACAGATACGCAGTATTTT
CASRGLSGTDTQYF
>TRBV9|.|TRBJ1-2|TRBD1
TGTGCCAGCAGCCCTCGGACAGGGGGGGAGGGCTACACCTTC
CASSPRTGGEGYTF
>TRBV2|.|TRBJ2-7|.
TGTGCCAGCAGTGTATTGTTCTACGAGCAGTACTTC
CASSVLFYEQYF
>TRBV6-5|.|TRBJ2-1|TRBD2
TGTGCCAGCAGCTCAGCGGGGGCGAACTACAATGAGCAGTTCTTC
CASSSAGANYNEQFF
>TRBV19|.|TRBJ2-7|.
TGTGCCAGTAGTATCAGGAGGGGGGGCCTCGAGCAGTACTTC
CASSIRRGGLEQYF
>TRBV30|.|TRBJ2-7|TRBD1
TGTGCCTGGAACAGCCCCGGGACAGCTCGTTACGAGCAGTACTTC
CAWNSPGTARYEQYF
>TRBV5-4|.|TRBJ2-3|.
TGTGCCAGCAGCTACAACAGGGTGCGAGGCACAGATACGCAGTATTTT
CASSYNRVRGTDTQYF
>TRBV19|.|TRBJ1-1|.
TGTGCCAGTAGTATCGGCACTGAAGCTTTCTTT
CASSIGTEAFF
>TRBV19|.|TRBJ2-5|.
TGTGCCAGTAGCCAGAGACTTCGACCCGAAGAAGAGACCCAGTACTTC
CASSQRLRPEEETQYF
>TRBV6-2/TRBV6-3|.|TRBJ1-2|.
TGTGCCAGCAGTTACTCGACAGCTAACTATGGCTACACCTTC
CASSYSTANYGYTF
>TRBV6-4|.|TRBJ1-3|.
TGTGCCAGCAGTGATGCCCCGCAGGGTGTGCGTGGAAACACCATATATTTT
CASSDAPQGVRGNTIYF
>TRBV14|.|TRBJ2-3|.
TGTGCCAGCAGCCAAGTTGGCGGGCTCCCAGGATTGGATACGCAGTATTTT
CASSQVGGLPGLDTQYF
>TRBV5-1|once|TRBJ2-1|TRBD2
TGCGCCAGCAGCCCTGGGACTAGCGGACCGAGCTCCTACAATGAGCAGTTCTTC
CASSPGTSGPSSYNEQFF
>TRBV7-2|.|TRBJ2-7|.
TGTGCCAGCAGCCCGACGTTGAGGGCATCCGAGCAGTACTTC
CASSPTLRASEQYF
>TRBV30|.|TRBJ1-5|TRBD1
TGTGCCTGGAGTGGAGGGGGCGGTCAGCCCCAGCATTTT
CAWSGGGGQPQHF
>TRBV7-3|.|TRBJ1-3|TRBD1
TGTGCCAGCAGCCCAGGGACAGGGGGAGGAAACACCATATATTTT
CASSPGTGGGNTIYF
>TRBV23-1|.|TRBJ2-3|.
TGCGCCAGCAGTCAACCCCGTTCGAGGGTCGCAGATACGCAGTATTTT
CASSQPRSRVADTQYF
>TRBV6-1|.|TRBJ1-5|.
TGTGCCAGCAGTGAAGTGGGGGGGATCAATCAGCCCCAGCATTTT
CASSEVGGINQPQHF
>TRBV6-5|.|TRBJ1-6|.
TGTGCCAGCAGACAGACGTATAATTCACCCCTCCACTTT
CASRQTYNSPLHF
>TRBV5-4|once|TRBJ1-2|TRBD1
TGTGCCAGCAGCATGGGACAGGGGATACTCTATGGCTACACCTTC
CASSMGQGILYGYTF
>TRBV2|.|TRBJ1-2|.
TGTGCCAGCTCGAAAGAAATAGTTAATAGAGGCTACACCTTC
CASSKEIVNRGYTF
>TRBV7-2|once|TRBJ1-5|.
TGTGCCAGCAGCTTGCAAACAGGGTGGAGCAATCAGCCCCAGCATTTT
CASSLQTGWSNQPQHF
>TRBV5-1|.|TRBJ2-7|.
TGCGCCAGCAAAACATACACGGCGGGCGAGCAGTACTTC
CASKTYTAGEQYF
>TRBV6-6|.|TRBJ1-2|TRBD1
TGTGCCAGCAGGGCGACAGGGGCGAGGGCTCTCTATGGCTACACCTTC
CASRATGARALYGYTF
>TRBV9|.|TRBJ2-7|TRBD1
TGTGCCAGCAGCGTAGGGGACAGGGTCTTAGACGAGCAGTACTTC
CASSVGDRVLDEQYF
>TRBV19|.|TRBJ1-2|.
TGTGCCAGTTCAGGATCCAACTATGGCTACACCTTC
CASSGSNYGYTF
>TRBV2|few|TRBJ1-1|.
TGTGCCAGCAGTAGGACAATTTCCACTGAAGCTTTCTTT
CASSRTISTEAFF
>TRBV4-1|.|TRBJ2-3|.
TGCGCCAGCAGTGAATCGGTCACAGGACAAAATACGCAGTATTTT
CASSESVTGQNTQYF
>TRBV24-1|.|TRBJ2-7|TRBD1
TGTGCCACCAGTGAGATGGACAGGGTGTCCTACGAGCAGTACTTC
CATSEMDRVSYEQYF
>TRBV25-1|.|TRBJ2-7|.
TGTGCCAGCAGTCAGGGTTACGAGCAGTACTTC
CASSQGYEQYF
>TRBV2|.|TRBJ1-3|TRBD1
TGTGCCAGCAGTCCCTTTGGACAGGCTGGAAACACCATATATTTT
CASSPFGQAGNTIYF
>TRBV5-4|.|TRBJ2-3|TRBD2
TGTGCCAGCAGCTCGGGACTAGCAGAAGCGCAGTATTTT
CASSSGLAEAQYF
>TRBV9|.|TRBJ1-4|.
TGTGCCAGCAGCGTACGAGGGTATGAAAAACTGTTTTTT
CASSVRGYEKLFF
>TRBV5-1|.|TRBJ2-4|TRBD2
TGCGCCAGCAGCCCGGCTCCTAGCGGGGGGACCAACATTCAGTACTTC
CASSPAPSGGTNIQYF
>TRBV4-3|.|TRBJ2-1|.
TGCGCCAGCAGCCAAGATTGGGTTCGTCTAGCCGAGCAGTTCTTC
CASSQDWVRLAEQFF
>TRBV11-3|.|TRBJ2-5|TRBD2
TGTGCCAGCAGCCCCGCGGGGGGGTTACAAGAGACCCAGTACTTC
CASSPAGGLQETQYF
>TRBV5-4|.|TRBJ1-1|.
TGTGCCAGCAGCCCAGACACAAAGAACACTGAAGCTTTCTTT
CASSPDTKNTEAFF
>TRBV4-3|.|TRBJ1-1|.
TGCGCCAGCAGCCACCGACAGGCCGCCCGAACCAACACTGAAGCTTTCTTT
CASSHRQAARTNTEAFF
>TRBV7-2|.|TRBJ1-2|.
TGTGCCAGCAGCTTAGGAGTAGTGGGAGGGGTCTATGGCTACACCTTC
CASSLGVVGGVYGYTF
>TRBV4-2|.|TRBJ1-1|.
TGTGCCAGCAGCCAGGATCCTCAGGGTTCTGAAGCTTTCTTT
CASSQDPQGSEAFF
>TRBV13|.|TRBJ2-6|TRBD1
TGTGCCAGCAGCGGGTGGACAGGGGCTGGGGCCAACGTCCTGACTTTC
CASSGWTGAGANVLTF
>TRBV15|.|TRBJ1-1|.
TGTGCCACCAGCAGGGGAGCTTCGGGGGTCACTGAAGCTTTCTTT
CATSRGASGVTEAFF
>TRBV19|.|TRBJ1-2|TRBD1
TGTGCCAGTAGTATCGGACAGGCTGGTGGCTACACCTTC
CASSIGQAGGYTF
>TRBV19|.|TRBJ1-1|TRBD1
TGTGCCAGTAGTTTGGGACAGGGGTTAGTTTCGAACACTGAAGCTTTCTTT
CASSLGQGLVSNTEAFF
>TRBV2|.|TRBJ2-6|.
TGTGCCAGCAGTCCAACAGGCCTACCCTCTGGGGCCAACGTCCTGACTTTC
CASSPTGLPSGANVLTF
>TRBV15|.|TRBJ1-1|.
TGTGCCACCAGCAGAGACCGTCAGTTAATCACTGAAGCTTTCTTT
CATSRDRQLITEAFF
>TRBV18|.|TRBJ1-1|.
TGTGCCAGCTCACCACCTTCCTCAGGGGATGAAGCTTTCTTT
CASSPPSSGDEAFF
>TRBV7-8|.|TRBJ1-2|TRBD1
TGTGCCAGCAGCCGTGGGACAGCTAAGAACTATGGCTACACCTTC
CASSRGTAKNYGYTF
>TRBV14|once|TRBJ2-2|TRBD1
TGTGCCAGCAGCCCTTACAGGGGGGTGAACACCGGGGAGCTGTTTTTT
CASSPYRGVNTGELFF